This T cell receptor (beta chain) appears in the sequencing data of a study of beta chain features in type 1 diabetes (dated by TCRdb to 2016 to 2019). Study-level background: No differences in mean age, gender distribution, total cell number or subset yield were found between patients and healthy donors. In the study, TCRB repertoires of sorted circulating CD4+ T cell subsets from recently diagnosed type 1 diabetes patients were compared with those of matched healthy donors. A total of some 100,000,000 sorted cells were examined across all samples, and the number of cells per subset was strongly correlated with RNA yield. Naive and central memory subsets were obtained from all 30 or so donors, but regulatory and stem cell-like memory subsets were isolated from only 8 patients and roughly 8 healthy donors.

As to this clone: The specificity of this receptor is unknown. Per-base quality was not reported, and no clone a single base away is much larger than it.

The paper as a whole reports these results and caveats: Shorter templates might be favored by PCR, yet because patient and control samples were amplified and corrected together, any such skew would affect both groups equally. In all four CD4+ subsets, TCRB CDR3 length was moderately but significantly shorter in type 1 diabetes patients. Because the HLA sub-analyses included only small numbers of individuals, any influence of HLA type on TCRB rearrangement was left unresolved. At VDJ recombination sites, patients with type 1 diabetes made fewer insertions and deleted more nucleotides, a pattern implying thymic rearrangement abnormalities. Because cDNA was sequenced instead of genomic DNA, highly expressing activated cells could be over-represented, though the groups showed no difference in activation or CD3 levels. Naive, central memory and regulatory TCRB repertoires appeared to be more similar among patients than among healthy donors.

The High Capacity cDNA Reverse Transcription Kit was used to reverse transcribe all of the isolated RNA, meaning that expressed TCRB transcripts were what got sequenced. Deep immunoSEQ sequencing was applied to naive, central memory and regulatory T cell samples, giving an average of roughly 3.5 million total reads per sample. Sorted cells were lysed in RLT buffer, and RNA was extracted using DNase-treated RNeasy Micro or Mini kits according to cell number. Each cell subset was processed separately to prevent cross-contamination, with patient and healthy donor samples processed together. Using the immunoSEQ multiplex PCR, TCRB sequences were amplified from cDNA into 87-bp fragments spanning the CDR3 region. The amplicons were sequenced using the Illumina HiSeq platform. In the source study's methods: Synthetic template baselines were used to correct PCR bias computationally, reads within Hamming distance 2 were collapsed together, and singletons that could not be merged were discarded. Reads were aligned against IMGT to assign V, D and J genes, CDR3 length and insertions or deletions at six rearrangement sites. Within each subset, clonotype counts were normalized to sorted cell number, after which true diversity and Gini coefficients were computed with the tcR R package. The overlap coefficient, calculated on TCRB nucleotide sequences, was used to quantify repertoire sharing. TCRdb mirrors the immuneACCESS table, restricted to in-frame sequences. Some clones are absent from its copies; in checked studies, under half trace to an unresolved V gene, and the reason for the others is unknown. V, J and clone size reflect that table, while D and trimming were determined from the DNA. Here the sample has about 340,000 clones; 6.5% to 10% occur a single time. Approximately 0.44% of the sample goes to the ten largest clones.

Each donor gave one peripheral blood draw, averaging around 120 mL, which was collected into heparinised tubes. A BD FACSAria II was used to sort naive, central memory, regulatory and stem cell-like memory CD4+ T cells with a panel that included CD45RO, CCR7, CD25, CD127, CD95 and CD27. Every sorted population had a purity above 95%. PBMCs were separated immediately by Lymphoprep density gradient centrifugation and were stained directly, without being cultured. Samples were stained and sorted in pairs, with one healthy donor and one patient per experiment, so that batch effects were minimized. The CDR3 measures 13 amino acids from cysteine to phenylalanine. Left in the record is the CDR3 DNA by itself, 39 bases read in frame from the first base. Reading the germline V gene gives CDR1 SGHDT and CDR2 YYEEEE. Here V drops 4 bases and J drops 8 bases, and the junction holds 7 bases not matched to any gene.

The sample comprised central memory CD4+ T cells from blood. The sequence joins TRBV5-6 to TRBJ1-2; 8 bases in the junction line up with TRBD1. The receptor comes from a young woman in good health. At the DNA level, the sequence is TGTGCCAGCAGCGACAGGACAGGGTACGGCTACACCTTC. This sequence encodes CASSDRTGYGYTF.